The T cell receptor beta chain under discussion was sequenced for a study of blood T cell repertoires in COVID-19. Generated by immunoSEQ multiplex PCR, the TCRdb table keeps only in-frame clones and is missing some. The sample carries approximately 260,000 clones, approximately 90% recorded once. The V and J ends lost 5 bases and 8 bases, in that order; junction bases with no gene match: 7. From germline, CDR1 is SGHNT and CDR2 YENEEA. CDR3 length: 14 amino acids. This chain uses TRBV11-3 with TRBJ1-4; TRBD1 agrees at 8 bases. This sequence originates from a woman in her thirties or forties who had recovered from COVID-19. The source material was peripheral blood. The CDR3 DNA sequence: TGTGCCAGCAGCAATGGACAGGGATGGGAAAAACTGTTTTTT. Translation: CASSNGQGWEKLFF.